This entry lists 28 T cell receptor beta chains sequenced from one sample in a study of T cells in Graves' hyperthyroidism and ophthalmopathy. Amplification targeted TCR beta CDR3 regions from RNA transcripts. TCR CDR3 regions were first amplified by RT-PCR with HTBI primers. TCRdb reprocessed the multiplex PCR reads with MiXCR, giving one entry per CDR3 protein. This table holds around 440,000 distinct CDR3 sequences, 15% to 18% found once. The sequenced sample was blood. These receptors all stem from a woman aged 18-30 years with Graves' hyperthyroidism.

This clonotype was recorded a few times. V usage is TRBV6-1 and J usage is TRBJ2-7; D possibly corresponds to TRBD2 (5 bases). The CDR3 has 14 residues. V lost 6 bases to trimming and J lost 3 bases, with 15 bases between them. The V gene's germline CDR1 is MNHNS and CDR2 SASEGT. This chain's CDR3 is CASSSGILGYEQYF. The CDR3 DNA reads TGTGCCAGCAGCTCGGGAATCCTGGGCTACGAGCAGTACTTC.

This clonotype came up a few times. The chain combines TRBV20-1 with TRBJ1-2; the match to TRBD1 covers 7 bases. The germline V gene encodes CDR1 DFQATT and CDR2 SNEGSKA (reference sequence). This CDR3 has 15 amino acids. With 0 bases clipped from V and 5 bases from J, the junction kept 9 bases outside the gene matches. The CDR3 spells CSARDLGQGGYGYTF. The CDR3 DNA reads as TGCAGTGCTAGAGATTTGGGCCAGGGGGGGTATGGCTACACCTTC.

The table lists this clonotype with many counts. The chain uses TRBV2 and TRBJ2-1, with D hard to call. Germline assignment: CDR1 SNHLY and CDR2 FYNNEI. Deletions cut 3 bases from V and 10 bases from J, with 10 bases between. This CDR3 contains 12 residues. The CDR3 coding sequence is TGTGCCAGCAGTGATAACATGGCAGAGCAGTTCTTC. Translation: CASSDNMAEQFF.

This clonotype was seen ten or more times. This chain uses TRBV11-1 with TRBJ1-2, with D possibly being TRBD1 (5 bases). V shed 1 base and J shed 2 bases, with 5 bases lying between them. The CDR3 sequence is 13 residues long. Germline CDR1 reads SGHAT; CDR2 reads FQDESV (reference sequence). CDR3 in DNA: TGTGCCAGCAGCTTAGGGGACAACTATGGCTACACCTTC. This gives the protein CASSLGDNYGYTF.

The J gene is TRBJ2-5, the V gene TRBV12-3 or TRBV12-4, with 10 bases fitting TRBD1. After removal of 6 bases from V and 4 bases from J, the junction contained 11 bases not matched to a gene. The length of the CDR3 is 16 residues. The CDR3 reads CASRTKSGQGTETQYF. The CDR3 DNA sequence: TGTGCCAGCAGGACGAAGTCGGGACAGGGGACAGAGACCCAGTACTTC.

There are many counts of this clonotype. The rearrangement uses TRBV5-1 and TRBJ2-7; D assignment may be TRBD1 or TRBD2 (5 bases each). Germline loops: CDR1 SGHRS, CDR2 YFSETQ. The CDR3 runs to 13 residues. With 5 bases removed from V and 2 bases from J, the gap between germline ends came to 11 bases. The CDR3 coding sequence is TGCGCCAGCAGTCGGGACCAGACCTACGAGCAGTACTTC. Protein product: CASSRDQTYEQYF.

This clonotype was recorded many times. The genes are TRBV11-2 and TRBJ2-1; tentatively, D is TRBD2 (6 bases). V was clipped by 5 bases and J by 3 bases, with 14 bases between them. The germline CDR1 and CDR2 sequences are SGHAT and FQNNGV. The CDR3 extends over 15 amino acids. DNA for the CDR3: TGTGCCAGCAGCCGAGGGGTAGCGGACTACAATGAGCAGTTCTTC. Translating gives CASSRGVADYNEQFF.

This clonotype came up a few times. A much larger clone is a single base away; this may be a read error. The chain has TRBV6-1 and TRBJ2-3; TRBD2 matches at 8 bases. Germline V lookup: CDR1 MNHNS, CDR2 SASEGT. The CDR3 has 13 residues. CDR3 DNA sequence: TGTGCCAGCATAGCGGGGAAGAAAGATGCGCAGTATTTT. Translating it yields CASIAGKKDAQYF.

V gene TRBV28 combines with J gene TRBJ1-3; no clear D gene. This CDR3 is 16 amino acids long. Germline CDR1 is MDHEN and CDR2 is SYDVKM. V lost 2 bases, J lost 7 bases, and 18 bases lay in between. CDR3 loop: CASSLLDTGTWNTIYF. Written as DNA, the CDR3 is TGTGCCAGCAGTTTACTCGACACGGGAACCTGGAACACCATATATTTT.

This sequence joins TRBV7-9 and TRBJ2-7; 9 nucleotides match TRBD1. Trimming removed 5 bases from V and 6 bases from J; junction bases left unmatched: 8. CDR3 length equals 14 residues. CDR1 SEHNR and CDR2 FQNEAQ come from the germline V gene (reference sequence). The CDR3 region is CASSLGTGSAEQYF. The DNA for the CDR3 is TGTGCCAGCAGCCTCGGGACAGGGAGTGCCGAGCAGTACTTC.

Ten or more counts support this clonotype. At one end the junction does not follow the germline gene, possibly because of a read error. The chain recombines TRBV13 with TRBJ2-3; maybe TRBD1 (5 bases). Germline-derived CDR1 and CDR2 are PRHDT and FYEKMQ (reference sequence). This CDR3 region has 12 residues. The CDR3 loop is CASSLGQDTQYF. The CDR3 DNA is TGTGCCAGCAGCCTAGGACAAGATACGCAGTATTTT. The complete variable domain, with remaining parts taken from reference TRBV13 and TRBJ2-3, reads AAGVIQSPRHLIKEKRETATLKCYPIPRHDTVYWYQQGPGQDPQFLISFYEKMQSDKGSIPDRFSAQQFSDYHSELNMSSLELGDSALYFCASSLGQDTQYFGPGTRLTVL.

In this sample, this clonotype turned up a few times. The chain carries TRBV9 and TRBJ2-7; D possibly corresponds to TRBD2 (6 bases). CDR1 and CDR2 (germline): SGDLS, YYNGEE. The CDR3 loop spans 16 amino acids. Trimming stripped 6 bases from V and 5 bases from J, with 24 bases between. CDR3 amino acids: CASTPNSGGSGDEQYF. CDR3 DNA sequence: TGTGCCAGCACCCCTAACTCTGGGGGTTCGGGGGACGAGCAGTACTTC.

This clonotype was observed at least ten times. The J gene is TRBJ2-7, the V gene TRBV5-6, with TRBD1 identical over 7 bases. The germline V gene encodes CDR1 SGHDT and CDR2 YYEEEE. V was pared by 2 bases and J by 2 bases, with 7 bases of the junction left unmatched. The CDR3 length is 15 residues. The CDR3 coding sequence is TGTGCCAGCAGCTTAACCGGGACAGTAACCTACGAGCAGTACTTC. Translation: CASSLTGTVTYEQYF.

This clonotype was recorded at least ten times. The chain employs TRBV28 and TRBJ2-7, with TRBD1 as a possible D gene (6 bases). The CDR3 extends over 14 amino acids. The germline V gene has CDR1 MDHEN and CDR2 SYDVKM. The V end was cut by 6 bases, the J end by 5 bases, with 17 bases between. The CDR3 DNA reads as TGTGCCAGCAGGACAGGTCAGGGGCTCCACGAGCAGTACTTC. It specifies CASRTGQGLHEQYF.

This rearrangement joins TRBV3-1 to TRBJ1-2; D ambiguous. V lost 0 bases, J lost 11 bases, and 7 bases lay in between. Germline values: CDR1 LGHDT, CDR2 YNNKEL (reference sequence). The CDR3 is made up of 11 amino acids. In nucleotides, the CDR3 is TGTGCCAGCAGCCAAGAGCGAGTTTACACCTTC. This gives the protein CASSQERVYTF.

The sample holds many counts of this clonotype. J is TRBJ2-7 and V is TRBV2; D gene uncertain. V lost 1 base to trimming and J lost 3 bases, with 16 bases between them. Germline V gives CDR1 SNHLY, CDR2 FYNNEI. CDR3 length: 16 amino acids. The CDR3: CASSEGRKKDLYEQYF. In DNA form, the CDR3 reads TGTGCCAGCAGTGAAGGACGGAAAAAAGACCTCTACGAGCAGTACTTC.

The table lists this clonotype with many counts. The V gene is TRBV10-3, the J gene TRBJ1-6, with 7 bases that match TRBD1. The V and J ends lost 10 bases and 10 bases, in that order; junction bases with no gene match: 13. Germline V lookup: CDR1 ENHRY, CDR2 SYGVKD. The CDR3 loop spans 14 amino acids. As DNA, the CDR3 is TGTGCCACGCGTCTACAGGGGAATGGCTCACCCCTCCACTTT. Translating it yields CATRLQGNGSPLHF.

This clonotype was found many times. V is TRBV29-1 and J is TRBJ1-2; D is uncertain. The germline V gene has CDR1 SQVTM and CDR2 ANQGSEA. V lost 7 bases, J lost 8 bases, and 20 bases lay in between. The CDR3 runs to 13 residues. CDR3 residues: CSGSTGGRHGYTF. CDR3 in DNA: TGCAGCGGATCCACGGGTGGGCGCCACGGCTACACCTTC.

This clonotype was observed many times. The chain couples TRBV2 to TRBJ2-5; the D gene is possibly TRBD1 (5 bases). CDR1 and CDR2 (germline): SNHLY, FYNNEI. V was clipped by 2 bases and J by 4 bases, with 11 bases between them. This CDR3 has 14 amino acids. The CDR3 protein is CASSEYKGVETQYF. The CDR3 DNA sequence: TGTGCCAGCAGTGAATATAAAGGGGTAGAGACCCAGTACTTC.

The chain employs TRBV6-2 or TRBV6-3 and TRBJ2-2; D gene unclear. V dropped 4 bases and J dropped 4 bases, with 25 bases sitting between them. Germline V gives CDR1 MNHEY, CDR2 SVGEGT. The CDR3 is made up of 19 amino acids. CDR3 sequence reads: CASSFVVFVPLRATGELFF. The CDR3 region has the DNA TGTGCCAGCAGTTTTGTTGTATTTGTCCCGCTACGGGCCACCGGGGAGCTGTTTTTT.

This clonotype was observed at least ten times. J is TRBJ2-7 and V is TRBV7-6; 8 bases line up with TRBD1. The germline V gene has CDR1 SGHVS and CDR2 FNYEAQ. V gave up 5 bases and J gave up 2 bases; unmatched junction bases: 5. The CDR3 is 14 amino acids. The CDR3 protein is CASSPQGVPYEQYF. DNA for the CDR3: TGTGCCAGCAGCCCACAGGGGGTTCCCTACGAGCAGTACTTC.

This clonotype has a count of ten or more. The genes are TRBV6-2 or TRBV6-3 and TRBJ2-7; D is uncertain. Trimming removed 7 bases at V and 0 bases at J, with 19 bases between. The germline V gene has CDR1 MNHEY and CDR2 SVGEGT. The CDR3 length is 16 residues. In DNA form, the CDR3 reads TGTGCCAGCACCCAACAACGGCCAGCCCTCTCCTACGAGCAGTACTTC. Translation: CASTQQRPALSYEQYF.

This chain joins TRBV24-1 and TRBJ2-3; maybe TRBD1 (6 bases). TRBJ1-5 matches the DNA end more closely, so the J call is doubtful. Per the germline V gene, CDR1 is KGHDR and CDR2 is SFDVKD. This CDR3 is built from 18 residues. The CDR3 DNA reads as TGTGCCACCAGTGATCCTAAGGGTCTGGCGGGGGGCGAACATACGCAGCATTTT. Its translation: CATSDPKGLAGGEHTQHF.

This clonotype was recorded at least ten times. This rearrangement joins TRBV6-6 to TRBJ1-2; D unclear. V gave up 0 bases and J gave up 1 base, with 6 bases separating them. The length of the CDR3 is 14 residues. Per the germline V gene, CDR1 is MNHNY and CDR2 is SVGAGI (reference sequence). The CDR3 spells CASSYSGLNYGYTF. Written as DNA, the CDR3 is TGTGCCAGCAGTTACTCAGGTCTTAACTATGGCTACACCTTC.

The genes are TRBV19 and TRBJ1-4; D unresolved. Looked up from germline, CDR1 is LNHDA and CDR2 is SQIVND (reference sequence). The V gene lost 5 bases and the J gene lost 10 bases, with 17 bases spanning the gap. The CDR3 has 14 residues. CDR3 bases: TGTGCCAGTAGTCGCGGCCCTAGCTCAGGAAAACTGTTTTTT. Residues: CASSRGPSSGKLFF. Full variable domain (rest looked up from reference TRBV19 and TRBJ1-4): DGGITQSPKYLFRKEGQNVTLSCEQNLNHDAMYWYRQDPGQGLRLIYYSQIVNDFQKGDIAEGYSVSREKKESFPLTVTSAQKNPTAFYLCASSRGPSSGKLFFGSGTQLSVL.

The V gene is TRBV2, the J gene TRBJ2-1; the D gene could be TRBD1 or TRBD2 (5 bases each). Between the trimmed V and J ends, which lost 6 bases and 13 bases, there was a span of 16 bases. Per germline, CDR1 SNHLY and CDR2 FYNNEI. The CDR3 sequence is 12 residues long. The CDR3 DNA reads TGTGCCAGCAGGGGGGAAGGGTTTGATCAGTTCTTC. Protein: CASRGEGFDQFF.

This chain connects TRBV20-1 to TRBJ2-5; 8 positions match TRBD2. The junction had 10 bases not matched to a gene; V was cut back by 6 bases and J by 1 base. Germline CDR1 is DFQATT and CDR2 is SNEGSKA (reference sequence). This CDR3 contains 15 residues. For the CDR3, the DNA is TGCAGTGCCCCCCGGGGGGGCGGGATCCAAGAGACCCAGTACTTC. Translation gives CSAPRGGGIQETQYF.

This clonotype came up many times. The V call is TRBV12-3 or TRBV12-4, the J call TRBJ1-1, with D maybe TRBD1 (6 bases). V shed 6 bases and J shed 3 bases, with 17 bases lying between them. The CDR3 extends over 15 amino acids. The DNA for the CDR3 is TGTGCCAGCAGGCACAACACAGGGTATGACACTGAAGCTTTCTTT. Its protein is CASRHNTGYDTEAFF.